Below, 3 T cell receptor beta chains from the same sample are listed, as sequenced in a study of T cells in Graves' hyperthyroidism and ophthalmopathy. The CDR3 regions of TCR beta were amplified from RNA transcripts. The study used the HTBI primer set for a first-round RT-PCR of the TCR CDR3. A single record per CDR3 protein comes from TCRdb applying MiXCR to the multiplex PCR reads. The profile shows roughly 420,000 distinct CDR3 sequences, roughly 14% of them singletons. Sample: blood. Every receptor here comes from a woman between 18 and 29 years old with Graves' hyperthyroidism.

V and J are TRBV7-9 and TRBJ2-1; 8 nucleotides match TRBD2. The CDR3 loop spans 15 amino acids. Germline V lookup: CDR1 SEHNR, CDR2 FQNEAQ (reference sequence). V shed 3 bases, J shed 6 bases, and the junction held 7 bases outside the gene matches. Here the CDR3 reads CASSLLAGSPNEQFF. The CDR3 nucleotides are TGTGCCAGCAGCTTGTTAGCGGGAAGCCCCAATGAGCAGTTCTTC.

This clonotype was picked up many times. V gene TRBV6-1 combines with J gene TRBJ2-5; 9 positions agree with TRBD2. Germline V gene lookup returns CDR1 MNHNS and CDR2 SASEGT. The CDR3 is 16 amino acids. V lost 5 bases to trimming and J lost 2 bases; unmatched junction nucleotides: 9. The CDR3 DNA reads as TGTGCCAGCAGTTACGGCCCAGCGGGGGGTCAAGAGACCCAGTACTTC. The encoded protein is CASSYGPAGGQETQYF.

The sample holds many counts of this clonotype. The genes are TRBV7-2 and TRBJ1-4, with unresolved D. This CDR3 comprises 14 residues. The germline V gene encodes CDR1 SGHTA and CDR2 FQGNSA. V was shortened by 4 bases and J by 7 bases, with 13 bases between the two germline ends. The CDR3, as DNA: TGTGCCAGCAGCTCCTTCGGGCCTCTTGAAAAACTGTTTTTT. Amino acid sequence: CASSSFGPLEKLFF.